The T cell receptor (beta chain) under discussion was sequenced for a study of T cells in Graves' hyperthyroidism and ophthalmopathy. Amplified TCR beta CDR3 regions came from RNA transcripts. TCR CDR3 underwent first-round RT-PCR with the HTBI primer set. In TCRdb, the multiplex PCR reads were re-called with MiXCR into one record per CDR3 protein. The table lists 350,000 or so distinct CDR3 sequences, about a sixth of them singletons. Blood dates from first hyperthyroidism diagnosis, before any ophthalmopathy symptoms. Trimming shortened V by 1 base and J by 4 bases, and 16 bases separated the two germline ends. In germline, CDR1 is MDHEN, CDR2 SYDVKM. The CDR3 is 17 amino acids. Findings and caveats of the study: Blood also carried most thyroid clonotypes expanded above 0.001.

This clonotype has a count of ten or more. Its antigen is undetermined. Material: blood. This sequence was found in a woman in her 30s with Graves' hyperthyroidism that later progressed to Graves' ophthalmopathy. This chain links TRBV28 with TRBJ1-4; D is perhaps TRBD1 (5 bases). CDR3 DNA sequence: TGTGCCAGCAGTTTATTTTCTTGGGGCGTTAGTAATGAAAAACTGTTTTTT. Amino acids: CASSLFSWGVSNEKLFF. The variable domain in full, completed from reference TRBV28 and TRBJ1-4, reads DVKVTQSSRYLVKRTGEKVFLECVQDMDHENMFWYRQDPGLGLRLIYFSYDVKMKEKGDIPEGYSVSREKKERFSLILESASTNQTSMYLCASSLFSWGVSNEKLFFGSGTQLSVL.